The 9 T cell receptor beta chains below all came from one sample that was sequenced in a study of monozygotic twins with inflammatory bowel disease. One entry per CDR3 protein, without DNA, is what TCRdb gives after re-calling the 5' RACE reads. The sample table sets out 300,000 to 400,000 distinct CDR3 sequences. Sequences were obtained from blood. The source is a human donor with ulcerative colitis or Crohn's disease, or a healthy co-twin of an affected twin (not recorded which).

The V and J genes are TRBV27 and TRBJ1-5; TCRdb's D call, TRBD1, is unchecked because there is no DNA. Germline V lookup: CDR1 MNHEY, CDR2 SMNVEV (reference sequence). The CDR3 consists of 15 residues. The chain's CDR3 is CASRGGWTSNQPQHF.

The V gene is TRBV10-3, the J gene TRBJ2-7; the TCRdb D gene call, TRBD1, has no DNA to confirm it. Germline CDR1 ENHRY, CDR2 SYGVKD. The CDR3 covers 14 residues. The CDR3 loop is CAISVGQGPYEQYF.

The J gene is TRBJ2-1, the V gene TRBV10-3. This CDR3 comprises 12 residues. Germline loops: CDR1 ENHRY, CDR2 SYGVKD. CDR3 region: CAISEKAVEQFF.

The chain recombines TRBV29-1 with TRBJ2-3; the TRBD1 assignment by TCRdb is unverifiable without DNA. CDR3 length: 12 residues. The V gene's germline CDR1 is SQVTM and CDR2 ANQGSEA. CDR3 loop: CSGTQGQDTQYF.

The chain combines TRBV6-6 with TRBJ2-7. In germline, CDR1 is MNHNY, CDR2 SVGAGI (reference sequence). The CDR3 runs to 14 residues. This CDR3 is CASSSSGRPYEQYF.

The V call is TRBV28, the J call TRBJ1-1; the D gene TCRdb calls, TRBD1, cannot be checked with no DNA. Per germline, CDR1 MDHEN and CDR2 SYDVKM. The length of the CDR3 is 15 residues. The CDR3 loop is CASSNGQGGTNEAFF.

The J gene is TRBJ1-2, the V gene TRBV6-1; TCRdb proposes TRBD1, but this gene call is untestable without DNA. Germline V gene sequence: CDR1 MNHNS, CDR2 SASEGT. The CDR3 has 15 amino acids. CDR3 amino acids: CASLPETASGYGYTF.

The rearrangement links TRBV11-2 to TRBJ1-2; checking the TCRdb D call of TRBD1 is not possible without DNA. This CDR3 contains 17 residues. Germline V gene sequence: CDR1 SGHAT, CDR2 FQNNGV. The chain's CDR3 is CASRSLQTDTRRYGYTF. Full variable domain (rest looked up from reference TRBV11-2 and TRBJ1-2): EAGVAQSPRYKIIEKRQSVAFWCNPISGHATLYWYQQILGQGPKLLIQFQNNGVVDDSQLPKDRFSAERLKGVDSTLKIQPAKLEDSAVYLCASRSLQTDTRRYGYTFGSGTRLTVV.

The genes are TRBV21-1 and TRBJ1-2. TRBV21-1 is designated a pseudogene. This CDR3 is 13 amino acids long. The CDR3 protein is CASSKGVHYGYTF.